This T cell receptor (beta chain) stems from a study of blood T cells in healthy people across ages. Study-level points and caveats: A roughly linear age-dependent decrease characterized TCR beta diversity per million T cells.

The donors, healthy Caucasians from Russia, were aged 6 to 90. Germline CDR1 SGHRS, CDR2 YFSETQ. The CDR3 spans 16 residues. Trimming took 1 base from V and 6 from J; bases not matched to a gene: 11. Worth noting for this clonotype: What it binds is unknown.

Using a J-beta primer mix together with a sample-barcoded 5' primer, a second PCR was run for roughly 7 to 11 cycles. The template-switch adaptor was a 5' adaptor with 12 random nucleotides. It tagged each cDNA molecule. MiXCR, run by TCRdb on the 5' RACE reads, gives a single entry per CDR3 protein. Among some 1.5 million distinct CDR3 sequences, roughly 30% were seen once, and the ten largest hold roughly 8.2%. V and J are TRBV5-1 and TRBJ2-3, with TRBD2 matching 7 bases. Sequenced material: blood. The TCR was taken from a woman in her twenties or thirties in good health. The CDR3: CASSLSDWRGSDTQYF. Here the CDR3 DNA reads TGCGCCAGCAGCTTGTCAGATTGGCGGGGGTCGGATACGCAGTATTTT.